This T cell receptor beta chain came from a study of shared clonotypes between healthy human individuals. Study findings and constraints: Blood alone was sampled, and tissue repertoires likely differ.

Concerning this clone itself: Its target is unknown.

Within Nashville, Tennessee resided all donors, each a Caucasian adult. The CDR3 runs to 20 residues. The V gene end was trimmed by 0 bases and the J gene end by 7 bases; junction bases not matched to a gene: 18. CDR1 and CDR2 (germline): SGHTA, FQGTGA. Several immunoSEQ plates held equal portions of the genomic DNA taken from each subset. Original analysis: Filtering was not the same, since immunoSEQ gave junction-only sequences without quality scores. Repertoires were generated with immunoSEQ multiplex PCR, while TCRdb's copy carries only in-frame clones and drops some. Clone size and V and J calls were adopted from that table, with D and trimming inferred from the DNA. The table lists roughly 450,000 clones, 60% to 85% of them singletons.

The TCR was taken from a woman aged 40 to 50 in good health. Some clones in this sample may be carry-over from other donors' samples. The V gene is TRBV7-3, the J gene TRBJ1-6; 7 bases are shared with TRBD1. The sequenced material came from PBMCs. The CDR3 reads CASSLTLLVAGGIRNSPLHF. The DNA of the CDR3 is TGTGCCAGCAGCTTAACGCTTTTGGTGGCAGGGGGGATTAGGAATTCACCCCTCCACTTT. The full variable domain, its missing parts supplied by reference TRBV7-3 and TRBJ1-6, is GAGVSQTPSNKVTEKGKYVELRCDPISGHTALYWYRQSLGQGPEFLIYFQGTGAADDSGLPNDRFFAVRPEGSVSTLKIQRTERGDSAVYLCASSLTLLVAGGIRNSPLHFGNGTRLTVT.